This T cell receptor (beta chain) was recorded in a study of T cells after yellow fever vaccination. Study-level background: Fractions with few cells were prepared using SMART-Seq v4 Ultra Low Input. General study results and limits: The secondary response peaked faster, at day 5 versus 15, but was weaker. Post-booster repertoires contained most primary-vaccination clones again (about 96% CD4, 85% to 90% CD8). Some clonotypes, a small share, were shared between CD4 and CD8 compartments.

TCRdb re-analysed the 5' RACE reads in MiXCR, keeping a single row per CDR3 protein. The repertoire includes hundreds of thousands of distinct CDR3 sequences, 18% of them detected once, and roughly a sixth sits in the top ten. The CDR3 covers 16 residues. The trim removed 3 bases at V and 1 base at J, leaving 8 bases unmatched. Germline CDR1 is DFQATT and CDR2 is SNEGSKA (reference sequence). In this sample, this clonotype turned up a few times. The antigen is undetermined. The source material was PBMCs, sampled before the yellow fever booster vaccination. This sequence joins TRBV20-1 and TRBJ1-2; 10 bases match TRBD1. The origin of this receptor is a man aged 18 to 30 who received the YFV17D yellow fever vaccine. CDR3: CSASGGTGVVNYGYTF. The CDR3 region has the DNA TGCAGTGCTAGCGGCGGGACAGGGGTTGTTAACTATGGCTACACCTTC.